This is a list of T cell receptor beta chains from one sample in a study of blood T cell repertoires in COVID-19. Assay used: immunoSEQ multiplex PCR; TCRdb lists only in-frame clones, some missing. This table has tens of thousands of clones, around nine tenths appearing once. Specimen: peripheral blood. The receptor source for this set is a woman aged 80 or over with active COVID-19. The CDR3 runs from the conserved cysteine through the conserved F or W. A D gene is named only where the DNA matches it firmly. Size is stated for part of the rows, as once, few or many counts, or as a class when the clone is expanded.

>-|TRBJ2-2|TRBV24-1|-
CATSDPRGSYTGELFF
TGTGCCACCAGTGATCCCAGGGGTTCCTACACCGGGGAGCTGTTTTTT
>-|TRBJ2-2|TRBV7-2|TRBD2
CASSLVRVAGGSTGELFF
TGTGCCAGCAGCTTAGTTCGAGTGGCGGGAGGGTCCACCGGGGAGCTGTTTTTT
>-|TRBJ1-2|TRBV29-1|-
CSVDILSRESVGYTF
TGCAGCGTTGATATATTGAGTCGGGAGTCGGTGGGCTACACCTTC
>-|TRBJ1-1|TRBV30|TRBD1
CAWSIRTGGTEAFF
TGTGCCTGGAGTATCAGGACAGGGGGCACTGAAGCTTTCTTT
>-|TRBJ2-2|TRBV27|TRBD1
CTSSLGTVNTGELFF
TGTACCAGCAGTTTAGGGACAGTAAACACCGGGGAGCTGTTTTTT
>-|TRBJ2-2|TRBV4-2|-
CASSQAVGNTGELFF
TGTGCCAGCAGCCAAGCTGTCGGGAACACCGGGGAGCTGTTTTTT
>-|TRBJ1-1|TRBV25-1|TRBD1
CASSETGVTEAFF
TGTGCCAGCAGTGAAACAGGGGTGACTGAAGCTTTCTTT
>-|TRBJ1-3|TRBV28|-
CASSLPVDSGNTIYF
TGTGCCAGCAGTCTCCCGGTCGACTCTGGAAACACCATATATTTT
>-|TRBJ2-2|TRBV6-4|TRBD1
CASSRQGENTGELFF
TGTGCCAGCAGTCGGCAGGGGGAGAACACCGGGGAGCTGTTTTTT
>-|TRBJ2-7|TRBV6-5|TRBD1
CASRQGWSEQYF
TGTGCCAGCAGACAGGGGTGGTCCGAGCAGTACTTC
>once|TRBJ2-1|TRBV5-5|TRBD2
CASSSLTSGGLDEQFF
TGTGCCAGCAGCTCGCTGACTAGCGGGGGGTTAGATGAGCAGTTCTTC
>once|TRBJ1-1|TRBV5-5|-
CASSLEGENTEAFF
TGTGCCAGCAGCTTGGAGGGGGAGAACACTGAAGCTTTCTTT
>-|TRBJ1-2|TRBV27|-
CASSFGAGYGYTF
TGTGCCAGCAGTTTCGGAGCAGGGTATGGCTACACCTTC
>-|TRBJ2-3|TRBV10-3|-
CAISESGSTDTQYF
TGTGCCATCAGTGAGTCGGGCAGCACAGATACGCAGTATTTT
>-|TRBJ1-2|TRBV28|-
CASSSVPYGYTF
TGTGCCAGCAGCTCTGTCCCCTATGGCTACACCTTC
>-|TRBJ2-7|TRBV12-3/TRBV12-4|-
CASSIYYEQYF
TGTGCCAGCAGTATCTACTACGAGCAGTACTTC
>once|TRBJ2-3|TRBV28|-
CASSYSTDTQYF
TGTGCCAGCAGTTACTCCACAGATACGCAGTATTTT
>-|TRBJ2-1|TRBV11-2|-
CASSLGIVQNNEQFF
TGTGCCAGCAGCTTAGGGATAGTACAGAACAATGAGCAGTTCTTC
>-|TRBJ2-3|TRBV28|-
CASSWAGDTQYF
TGTGCCAGCAGTTGGGCGGGAGATACGCAGTATTTT
>-|TRBJ2-1|TRBV18|-
CASSPRGFNNEQFF
TGTGCCAGCTCACCCAGGGGATTCAACAATGAGCAGTTCTTC
>-|TRBJ2-7|TRBV29-1|TRBD2
CSVGVAGASEQYF
TGCAGCGTTGGGGTAGCGGGAGCTTCCGAGCAGTACTTC
>-|TRBJ2-7|TRBV5-6|TRBD2
CASSPRTSGSYEQYF
TGTGCCAGCAGCCCTAGGACTAGCGGGAGTTACGAGCAGTACTTC
>-|TRBJ1-4|TRBV5-4|-
CASSKIPDSNEKLFF
TGTGCCAGCAGCAAGATACCGGACAGTAATGAAAAACTGTTTTTT
>-|TRBJ1-5|TRBV7-2|-
CASSLTVNQPQHF
TGTGCCAGCAGCTTAACGGTTAATCAGCCCCAGCATTTT
>-|TRBJ2-7|TRBV27|-
CASRDNLYYEQYF
TGTGCCAGCAGGGACAATCTATACTACGAGCAGTACTTC
>-|TRBJ1-2|TRBV4-1|-
CASSQELNYGYTF
TGCGCCAGCAGCCAAGAACTAAACTATGGCTACACCTTC
>-|TRBJ2-2|TRBV19|-
CASSIGLVNTGELFF
TGTGCCAGTAGCATAGGTCTTGTGAACACCGGGGAGCTGTTTTTT
>few|TRBJ2-7|TRBV2|-
CASSNTRDPSYYEQYF
TGTGCCAGCAGCAACACGCGGGACCCCTCGTACTACGAGCAGTACTTC
>-|TRBJ1-1|TRBV7-6|TRBD1
CASSLEGTANTEAFF
TGTGCCAGCAGCTTAGAAGGGACAGCAAACACTGAAGCTTTCTTT